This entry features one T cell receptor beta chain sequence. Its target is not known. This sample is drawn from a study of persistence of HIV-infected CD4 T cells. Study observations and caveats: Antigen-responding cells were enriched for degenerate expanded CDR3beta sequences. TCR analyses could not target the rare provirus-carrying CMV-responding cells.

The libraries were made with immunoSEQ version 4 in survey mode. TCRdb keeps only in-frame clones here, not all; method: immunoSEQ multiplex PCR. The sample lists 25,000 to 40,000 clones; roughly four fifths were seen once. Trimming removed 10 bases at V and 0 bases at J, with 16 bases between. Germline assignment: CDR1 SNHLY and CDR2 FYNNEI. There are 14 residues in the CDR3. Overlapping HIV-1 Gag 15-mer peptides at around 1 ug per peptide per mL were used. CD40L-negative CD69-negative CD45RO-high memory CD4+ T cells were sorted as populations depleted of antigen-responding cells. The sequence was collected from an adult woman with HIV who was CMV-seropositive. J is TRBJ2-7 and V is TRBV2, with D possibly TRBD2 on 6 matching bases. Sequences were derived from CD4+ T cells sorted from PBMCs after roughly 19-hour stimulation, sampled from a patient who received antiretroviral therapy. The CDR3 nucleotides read TGTGCCACCTGGGAGGTGGGAGGCTCCTACGAGCAGTACTTC. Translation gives CATWEVGGSYEQYF.